One T cell receptor (beta chain) is described in this entry. The antigen remains unidentified. Germline assignment: CDR1 SGHTA and CDR2 FQGNSA. With 2 bases removed from V and 3 bases from J, the gap between germline ends came to 10 bases. This CDR3 spans 14 amino acids. The sample belongs to a study of T cell responses to AZD1222 COVID-19 vaccine. The study's findings and limits: Every sample of the repertoires postdated the peak T cell response.

Data came from immunoSEQ multiplex PCR; TCRdb stores just in-frame clones and leaves some out. The sample has tens of thousands of clones, approximately 84% seen once. Sequences were derived from peripheral blood, sampled on day 0 of AZD1222 vaccination. The receptor's source is an adult in good health. V gene TRBV7-2 combines with J gene TRBJ1-1; D is ambiguous. The CDR3 region has the DNA TGTGCCAGCAGCTTATCGGCACTGGACACTGAAGCTTTCTTT. It encodes CASSLSALDTEAFF. Full variable domain (outside the CDR3, taken from reference TRBV7-2 and TRBJ1-1): GAGVSQSPSNKVTEKGKDVELRCDPISGHTALYWYRQSLGQGLEFLIYFQGNSAPDKSGLPSDRFSAERTGGSVSTLTIQRTQQEDSAVYLCASSLSALDTEAFFGQGTRLTVV.